These 24 T cell receptor beta chains originate from one sample sequenced in a study of T cells in women clearing cervical HPV infection. Generated by immunoSEQ multiplex PCR, the TCRdb table keeps only in-frame clones and is missing some. The sample table sets out about 36,000 clones. Source material: blood buffy coat. These receptors originate from a woman aged 18-70 years with a cervical HPV16 infection that either progressed to CIN3+ or cleared (not recorded which).

As regards this clone: Coverage ceases 3 residues before the CDR3 finishes, and the germline J gene fills in the end. The chain couples TRBV5-4 to TRBJ2-5, with 7 positions matching TRBD2. J lost 3 bases, V lost 9 bases, and 8 bases had no gene match. CDR1 is SGHNT and CDR2 is YYREEE in the germline V gene (reference sequence). The CDR3 has 13 amino acids. CDR3 region: CATTIAGEETQYF. The sequenced CDR3 bases are TGTGCCACCACCATTGCGGGAGAAGAGACC.

Points on this clone: The CDR3 end lies 3 residues beyond the end of the read and is filled in from the germline J gene. The chain couples TRBV20-1 to TRBJ1-5, with a tentative D call TRBD1 (5 bases). The V end was cut by 0 bases, the J end by 5 bases, with 17 bases between. The germline V gene has CDR1 DFQATT and CDR2 SNEGSKA (reference sequence). The CDR3 contains 16 residues. The chain's CDR3 is CSARDSGRVGDQPQHF. Incomplete CDR3 DNA: TGCAGTGCTAGAGATAGCGGCAGGGTGGGTGATCAGCCC.

CDR3 residues: CSASARGRQPQHF. The covered CDR3 bases are TGCAGTGCTAGTGCCAGGGGAAGACAGCCC. The chain combines TRBV20-1 with TRBJ1-5, with TRBD1 as a possible D gene (6 bases). The CDR3 end falls 3 residues outside the read, so it is completed with the germline J gene. Deletions cut 3 bases from V and 7 bases from J, with 13 bases between. Germline CDR1 DFQATT, CDR2 SNEGSKA (reference sequence). The CDR3 extends over 13 amino acids.

Remarks on this clone: Read data end 3 residues before the CDR3 end; the end is taken from the germline J gene. The genes are TRBV6-2 or TRBV6-3 and TRBJ1-2, with D tentatively TRBD1 (5 bases). Germline values: CDR1 MNHEY, CDR2 SVGEGT. The CDR3 extends over 13 amino acids. Trimming removed 5 bases from V and 2 bases from J, with 9 bases in between. The part of the CDR3 DNA that was read is TGTGCCAGCAGTGAGGACAAGAACTATGGC. Translated, it gives CASSEDKNYG. The whole CDR3 region reads CASSEDKNYGYTF.

To note about this clone: The read finishes 3 residues shy of the CDR3 end, and the germline J gene is used to complete it. V gene TRBV7-2 combines with J gene TRBJ1-1; D is undetermined. Trimming pared 4 bases from V and 4 bases from J, leaving 10 bases between. This CDR3 has 13 residues. Germline assignment: CDR1 SGHTA and CDR2 FQGNSA. This CDR3 is CASSSDLGTEAFF. CDR3 DNA (partial): TGTGCCAGCAGCTCCGACTTAGGCACTGAA.

A note on this clone: The read stops 3 residues short of the end of the CDR3; the missing end is completed from the germline J gene. This chain joins TRBV4-1 and TRBJ2-5; no firm D call. With 1 base removed from V and 1 base from J, the gap between germline ends came to 7 bases. This CDR3 has 14 residues. Germline CDR1 and CDR2: MGHRA and YSYEKL. CDR3 DNA, as far as it was read: TGCGCCAGCAGCCAAGTGGGCCTCCAAGAGACC. Translating it yields CASSQVGLQET. The entire CDR3 is CASSQVGLQETQYF.

Partial CDR3 DNA: TGTGCCAGCAGGGAACTCAGAGTTAGCACAGATACG. It encodes CASRELRVSTDT. The entire CDR3 reads CASRELRVSTDTQYF. This chain links TRBV2 with TRBJ2-3; D is ambiguous. The CDR3 end falls 3 residues outside the read, so it is completed with the germline J gene. The ends were cut back, 6 bases at V and 0 bases at J, with 13 bases in the middle. CDR3 length: 15 residues. From germline, CDR1 is SNHLY and CDR2 FYNNEI.

A word on this clone: The read terminates 3 residues ahead of where the CDR3 ends, so the germline J gene completes it. The chain joins TRBV7-6 to TRBJ2-5, with 9 positions matching TRBD2. Germline V gene sequence: CDR1 SGHVS, CDR2 FNYEAQ. Trimming at V came to 1 base and at J to 2 bases, leaving 5 bases not matched to a gene. CDR3 length equals 16 residues. CDR3 bases read: TGTGCCAGCAGCTTAGGAGGAGCGGGGGGTCAAGAGACC. Its protein product is CASSLGGAGGQET. The entire CDR3 sequence reads CASSLGGAGGQETQYF.

CDR3 loop: CASRSGGDEQYF. Partial CDR3 DNA: TGTGCCAGCAGGTCGGGGGGGGACGAG. V is TRBV5-6 and J is TRBJ2-7, with 8 bases fitting TRBD2. The read gets to within 3 residues of the CDR3 end, and the germline J gene fills in the rest. The CDR3 is 12 amino acids. With 5 bases clipped from V and 5 bases from J, the junction kept 3 bases outside the gene matches. Germline lookup yields CDR1 SGHDT and CDR2 YYEEEE.

A note on this clone: The missing CDR3 end, 3 residues past where the read stops, is filled in from the germline J gene. The chain carries TRBV7-9 and TRBJ2-7; a possible D gene is TRBD1 (5 bases). The CDR3 sequence is 13 residues long. Germline-derived CDR1 and CDR2 are SEHNR and FQNEAQ (reference sequence). V lost 3 bases and J lost 2, with 8 bases in between. The covered CDR3 bases are TGTGCCAGCAGCTTTAGGGGCCCCTACGAG. This gives the protein CASSFRGPYE. The CDR3 in full is CASSFRGPYEQYF.

On this clone itself: The read ends 3 residues shy of where the CDR3 ends; the end is completed using the germline J gene. The chain is built from TRBV20-1 and TRBJ1-3; unclear D gene. V was cut by 0 bases and J by 4 bases, with 10 bases left in between. This CDR3 contains 14 residues. Germline V gene data show CDR1 as DFQATT and CDR2 as SNEGSKA (reference sequence). Incomplete CDR3 DNA: TGCAGTGCTAGAGATCTCACATCGGGAAACACC. Translating it yields CSARDLTSGNT. The whole CDR3 protein reads CSARDLTSGNTIYF.

Turning to this clone: Read coverage stops 3 residues before the CDR3 terminus; the germline J gene supplies the remainder. The chain links TRBV7-3 to TRBJ2-1; 12 bases align to TRBD2. This CDR3 is built from 13 residues. Looked up from germline, CDR1 is SGHTA and CDR2 is FQGTGA. The V gene end was trimmed by 4 bases and the J gene end by 8 bases; junction bases not matched to a gene: 0. The covered CDR3 bases are TGTGCCAGCAGCTGGACTAGCGGGGATGAG. It yields the protein CASSWTSGDE. The complete CDR3 reads CASSWTSGDEQFF. The full variable domain, rest sourced from reference TRBV7-3 and TRBJ2-1, is GAGVSQTPSNKVTEKGKYVELRCDPISGHTALYWYRQSLGQGPEFLIYFQGTGAADDSGLPNDRFFAVRPEGSVSTLKIQRTERGDSAVYLCASSWTSGDEQFFGPGTRLTVL.

About this clone itself: Sequencing ends 3 residues short of the CDR3 end; the germline J gene provides the rest. This sequence joins TRBV7-3 and TRBJ2-5; D possibly corresponds to TRBD2 (6 bases). With 2 bases removed from V and 5 bases from J, the gap between germline ends came to 15 bases. The CDR3 runs 15 residues. Germline V gene lookup returns CDR1 SGHTA and CDR2 FQGTGA. The CDR3 DNA, read in part, is TGTGCCAGCAGCTTATTTGTTGGAGGGTGGGAGACC. Its translation is CASSLFVGGWET. The CDR3 as a whole reads CASSLFVGGWETQYF.

A note on this clone: The read terminates 3 residues ahead of where the CDR3 ends, so the germline J gene completes it. The J gene is TRBJ2-3, the V gene TRBV25-1; D call uncertain. CDR3 length: 14 residues. Trimming stripped 8 bases from V and 0 bases from J, with 12 bases between. Germline CDR1 and CDR2: MGHDK and SYGVNS. The DNA read from the CDR3 is TGTGCCAGCTCTCTCCGAGCGAGCACAGATACG. Translated: CASSLRASTDT. The complete CDR3 reads CASSLRASTDTQYF.

Comments on this clone: The read ends 3 residues early relative to the CDR3; the germline J gene fills the gap. V gene TRBV7-2 combines with J gene TRBJ2-1; 11 nucleotides match TRBD1. Germline V gene sequence: CDR1 SGHTA, CDR2 FQGNSA. The CDR3 totals 14 residues. With V trimmed by 5 bases and J by 7 bases, 4 bases remained unmatched. The chain's CDR3 is CASSGQGAENEQFF. The part of the CDR3 DNA that was read is TGTGCCAGCAGCGGACAGGGGGCGGAGAATGAG.

Regarding this clone: The read falls 3 residues short of the CDR3 end, and the missing part is taken from the germline J gene. The chain recombines TRBV5-3 with TRBJ2-7; tentative D call: TRBD2 (6 bases). TRBV5-3 falls under the ORF class, with uncertain function. This CDR3 has 13 amino acids. The ends were cut back, 3 bases at V and 2 bases at J, with 9 bases in the middle. The CDR3 reads CARSCSGPYEQYF. The covered CDR3 bases are TGTGCCAGAAGCTGTAGCGGCCCCTACGAG.

The CDR3 spells CASSPFNTEAFF. The CDR3 DNA, read in part, is TGTGCCAGCAGCCCCTTCAACACTGAA. This chain uses TRBV11-1 with TRBJ1-1; no reliable D call. The CDR3 end falls 3 residues outside the read, so it is completed with the germline J gene. Looked up from germline, CDR1 is SGHAT and CDR2 is FQDESV (reference sequence). The CDR3 extends over 12 amino acids. Trimming took 5 bases from V and 2 from J, leaving 6 bases between them.

Details on this clone: With the read ending 3 residues before the CDR3 end, the germline J gene is used to fill in that end. V and J are TRBV18 and TRBJ1-4; TRBD1 matches 7 bases. The CDR3 consists of 14 residues. V lost 4 bases to trimming and J lost 8 bases; unmatched junction nucleotides: 7. Germline CDR1 reads KGHSH; CDR2 reads LQKENI. The sequenced part of the CDR3 DNA is TGTGCCAGCTCACACACAGGGGAGTGGGAAAAA. It codes for CASSHTGEWEK. The complete CDR3 reads CASSHTGEWEKLFF.

As concerns this clone: One end of the junction is discordant with germline, which a read error may explain. The read ends 3 residues shy of where the CDR3 ends; the end is completed using the germline J gene. This chain joins TRBV4-2 and TRBJ2-2; D is ambiguous. From germline, CDR1 is LGHNA and CDR2 YNFKEQ. CDR3 size: 15 residues. The sequenced part of the CDR3 DNA is TGTGCCAGCAGCCAAGGAAACTCGAACGCCGGGGAG. Translating it yields CASSQGNSNAGE. The CDR3, in full, reads CASSQGNSNAGELFF.

To note about this clone: The read is 3 residues too short to cover the CDR3 end, so that end is filled in from the germline J gene. This chain links TRBV7-6 with TRBJ2-5; tentatively, D is TRBD1 (5 bases). The germline CDR1 and CDR2 sequences are SGHVS and FNYEAQ. CDR3 size: 12 residues. V was shortened by 5 bases and J by 5 bases, with 9 bases between the two germline ends. The CDR3 is CASSLSGETQYF. The sequenced part of the CDR3 DNA is TGTGCCAGCAGCCTGTCAGGGGAGACC.

This chain's CDR3 is CASSPGSQPQHF. The sequenced part of the CDR3 DNA is TGTGCCAGTAGTCCGGGGAGTCAGCCC. The genes are TRBV19 and TRBJ1-5; D not certain. The read finishes 3 residues shy of the CDR3 end, and the germline J gene is used to complete it. Trimming pared 5 bases from V and 6 bases from J, leaving 8 bases between. Germline V gene sequence: CDR1 LNHDA, CDR2 SQIVND (reference sequence). This CDR3 comprises 12 residues.

As for this clone: Read data end 3 residues before the CDR3 end; the end is taken from the germline J gene. This rearrangement joins TRBV28 to TRBJ1-5; D is ambiguous. Germline CDR1 reads MDHEN; CDR2 reads SYDVKM. This CDR3 comprises 14 residues. Trimming cost V 10 bases and J 0 bases, with 13 bases left between them. The CDR3 sequence: CATLPRPSNQPQHF. The sequenced CDR3 bases are TGTGCCACCCTGCCGAGGCCTAGCAATCAGCCC.

To note about this clone: One end of the junction does not line up with germline, which may come from a read error. From the germline J gene comes the end of the CDR3, since the read stops 3 residues before it. The V call is TRBV4-2, the J call TRBJ2-7, with 7 positions matching TRBD1. This CDR3 comprises 13 residues. Germline V gives CDR1 LGHNA, CDR2 YNFKEQ. Partial CDR3 DNA: TGCGCCAGCAGCCAAGACAGGGATAACGAG. Translating it yields CASSQDRDNE. From start to end, the CDR3 is CASSQDRDNEQYF.

In the case of this clone: With the read ending 3 residues before the CDR3 end, the germline J gene is used to fill in that end. The chain joins TRBV7-9 to TRBJ2-3; D is uncertain. The CDR3 runs 12 residues. Trimming cost V 5 bases and J 2 bases, with 5 bases left between them. The germline V gene encodes CDR1 SEHNR and CDR2 FQNEAQ (reference sequence). The CDR3 protein is CASSVITDTQYF. The DNA read from the CDR3 is TGTGCCAGCAGCGTAATCACAGATACG.